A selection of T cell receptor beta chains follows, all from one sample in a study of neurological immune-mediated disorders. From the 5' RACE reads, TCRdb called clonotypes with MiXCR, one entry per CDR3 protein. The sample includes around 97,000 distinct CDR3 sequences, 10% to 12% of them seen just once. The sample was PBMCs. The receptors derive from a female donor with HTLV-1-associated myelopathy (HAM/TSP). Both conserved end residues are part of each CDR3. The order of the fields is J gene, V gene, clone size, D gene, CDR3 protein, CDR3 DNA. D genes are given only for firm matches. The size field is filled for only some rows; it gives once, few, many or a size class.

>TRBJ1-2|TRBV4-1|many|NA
CASSQGPSIDYTF
TGCGCCAGCAGCCAAGGGCCATCTATCGACTACACCTTC
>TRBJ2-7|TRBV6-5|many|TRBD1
CASSYRAPGQGIYEQYF
TGTGCCAGCAGTTACCGTGCACCGGGACAGGGTATTTACGAGCAGTACTTC
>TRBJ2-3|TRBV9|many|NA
CASSPGSTDTQYF
TGTGCCAGCAGCCCAGGGAGCACAGATACGCAGTATTTT
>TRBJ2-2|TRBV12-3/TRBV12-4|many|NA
CASTNTGELFF
TGTGCCAGCACCAACACCGGGGAGCTGTTTTTT
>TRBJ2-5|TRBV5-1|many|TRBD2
CASSLGGTSGSETQYF
TGCGCCAGCAGCCTGGGGGGCACTAGCGGGTCAGAGACCCAGTACTTC
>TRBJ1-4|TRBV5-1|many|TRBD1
CASSRTRDSNEKLFF
TGCGCCAGCAGCCGTACACGGGACAGTAATGAAAAACTGTTTTTT
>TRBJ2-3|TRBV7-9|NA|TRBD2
CASSFSGSTDTQYF
TGTGCCAGCAGCTTTAGCGGGAGCACAGATACGCAGTATTTT
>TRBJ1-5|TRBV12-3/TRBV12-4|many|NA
CASSISPLRQPQHF
TGTGCCAGCAGTATTTCTCCGTTAAGGCAGCCCCAGCATTTT
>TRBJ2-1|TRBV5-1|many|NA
CASSIPAAAQEFF
TGCGCCAGCAGCATCCCGGCAGCTGCTCAGGAGTTCTTC
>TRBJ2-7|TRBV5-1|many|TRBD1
CASSLAGGQGSYEQYF
TGCGCCAGCAGCTTGGCCGGGGGACAGGGGTCCTACGAGCAGTACTTC
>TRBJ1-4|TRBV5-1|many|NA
CASSSGQPNEKLFF
TGCGCCAGCAGCTCGGGACAACCTAATGAAAAACTGTTTTTT
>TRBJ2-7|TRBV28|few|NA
CASTPPGRYEQYF
TGTGCCAGCACCCCCCCGGGGCGTTACGAGCAGTACTTC
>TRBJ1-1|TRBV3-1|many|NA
CASSQVETPNTEAFF
TGTGCCAGCAGCCAAGTTGAGACACCGAACACTGAAGCTTTCTTT
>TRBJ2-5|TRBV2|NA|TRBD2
CASSEPGTSGGQETQYF
TGTGCCAGCAGTGAACCGGGGACTAGCGGGGGTCAAGAGACCCAGTACTTC
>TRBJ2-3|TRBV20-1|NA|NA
CSATFRGARTDTQYF
TGCAGTGCTACATTTCGAGGGGCCCGCACAGATACGCAGTATTTT
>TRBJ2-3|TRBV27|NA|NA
CASSLYGWRGSTDTQYF
TGTGCCAGCAGTTTATATGGGTGGAGGGGAAGCACAGATACGCAGTATTTT
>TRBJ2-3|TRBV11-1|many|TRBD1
CASSLDPPGQDRDTQYF
TGTGCCAGCAGCTTAGACCCACCGGGACAGGACAGAGATACGCAGTATTTT
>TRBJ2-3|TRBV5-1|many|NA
CASSLVQETDTQYF
TGCGCCAGCAGCTTGGTGCAGGAGACAGATACGCAGTATTTT
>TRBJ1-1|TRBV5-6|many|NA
CASSLYGPRNTEAFF
TGTGCCAGCAGCTTGTATGGGCCGAGGAACACTGAAGCTTTCTTT
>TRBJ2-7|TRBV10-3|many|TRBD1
CAIKTGTGGTYEQYF
TGTGCCATCAAAACCGGGACAGGGGGTACCTACGAGCAGTACTTC
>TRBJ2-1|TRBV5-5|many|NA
CASSLEGGKQFF
TGTGCCAGCAGCTTGGAAGGGGGGAAGCAGTTCTTC
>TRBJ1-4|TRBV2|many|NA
CASSGRGVPNEKLFF
TGTGCCAGCAGTGGAAGGGGGGTCCCTAATGAAAAACTGTTTTTT
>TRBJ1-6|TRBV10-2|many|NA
CASSEPFGSSYNSPLHF
TGCGCCAGCAGTGAGCCCTTTGGAAGCTCCTATAATTCACCCCTCCACTTT
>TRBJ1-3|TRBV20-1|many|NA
CSARELLTPSGNTIYF
TGCAGTGCTAGAGAGCTGCTGACACCCTCTGGAAACACCATATATTTT